This is a list of T cell receptor beta chains from one sample in a study of control samples from healthy donors and cancer patients. Only in-frame clones appear in the TCRdb table, and some are missing; sequencing was by immunoSEQ multiplex PCR. The table records about 160,000 clones, over 90% of them present only once. The specimen was blood. These receptors were collected from a woman between 25 and 40 years old in good health. Both conserved end residues are part of each CDR3. A D gene is named only where the DNA matches it firmly. The size of a clone is reported for some rows only, either as once, few or many, or as a class for expanded clones.

j_call: TRBJ1-1; d_call: NA; v_call: TRBV12-3/TRBV12-4; clone_size: NA; cdr3_nt: TGTGCCAGCAGTCGGACGGTGAACACTGAAGCTTTCTTT; cdr3_aa: CASSRTVNTEAFF
j_call: TRBJ1-1; d_call: NA; v_call: TRBV6-6; clone_size: NA; cdr3_nt: TGTGCCAGCAGTTACATCCCGAAGAACACTGAAGCTTTCTTT; cdr3_aa: CASSYIPKNTEAFF
j_call: TRBJ1-1; d_call: NA; v_call: TRBV7-8; clone_size: once; cdr3_nt: TGTGCCAGCAGCCCACCACCCCCACAGGGCACTGAAGCTTTCTTT; cdr3_aa: CASSPPPPQGTEAFF
j_call: TRBJ1-2; d_call: NA; v_call: TRBV11-1; clone_size: NA; cdr3_nt: TGTGCCAGCAGCTTAAGACAGAACTATGGCTACACCTTC; cdr3_aa: CASSLRQNYGYTF
j_call: TRBJ1-4; d_call: NA; v_call: TRBV6-5; clone_size: NA; cdr3_nt: TGTGCCAGCAGTCCGGGACCCTTAAAACTGTTTTTT; cdr3_aa: CASSPGPLKLFF
j_call: TRBJ1-1; d_call: NA; v_call: TRBV14; clone_size: NA; cdr3_nt: TGTGCCAGCAGCCGGGGAGTTAGTGAAGCTTTCTTT; cdr3_aa: CASSRGVSEAFF
j_call: TRBJ2-6; d_call: NA; v_call: TRBV6-5; clone_size: NA; cdr3_nt: TGTGCCAGCAGTTACAGGGGATCTGGGGCCAACGTCCTGACTTTC; cdr3_aa: CASSYRGSGANVLTF
j_call: TRBJ2-1; d_call: NA; v_call: TRBV7-9; clone_size: NA; cdr3_nt: TGTGCCAGCAGCCATCCCGGGATTCCGGACAATGAGCAGTTCTTC; cdr3_aa: CASSHPGIPDNEQFF
j_call: TRBJ2-3; d_call: TRBD1; v_call: TRBV28; clone_size: NA; cdr3_nt: TGTGCCAGCAGTTCGACAGGGGAAGGCACAGATACGCAGTATTTT; cdr3_aa: CASSSTGEGTDTQYF
j_call: TRBJ2-1; d_call: NA; v_call: TRBV27; clone_size: NA; cdr3_nt: TGTGCCAGCAGTTCCCGACATCCAACCTACAATGAGCAGTTCTTC; cdr3_aa: CASSSRHPTYNEQFF
j_call: TRBJ2-2; d_call: NA; v_call: TRBV5-1; clone_size: NA; cdr3_nt: TGCGCCAGCAGCTTGGCTAGGTCTACCGCCGGGGAGCTGTTTTTT; cdr3_aa: CASSLARSTAGELFF
j_call: TRBJ2-1; d_call: TRBD1; v_call: TRBV5-1; clone_size: NA; cdr3_nt: TGCGCCAGCAGCCGTGGACAGGGGAACTACAATGAGCAGTTCTTC; cdr3_aa: CASSRGQGNYNEQFF
j_call: TRBJ2-5; d_call: NA; v_call: TRBV7-9; clone_size: NA; cdr3_nt: TGTGCCAGCCTTCGTCCGGGACTCCAAGAGACCCAGTACTTC; cdr3_aa: CASLRPGLQETQYF
j_call: TRBJ1-3; d_call: TRBD1; v_call: TRBV6-6; clone_size: NA; cdr3_nt: TGTGCCAGCAGTTACGGGACAGGGGCCTCTGGAAACACCATATATTTT; cdr3_aa: CASSYGTGASGNTIYF
j_call: TRBJ2-7; d_call: TRBD1; v_call: TRBV6-5; clone_size: NA; cdr3_nt: TGTGCCCATGGCCGGGACAGGATCTCCTACAAGCAGTACTTC; cdr3_aa: CAHGRDRISYKQYF
j_call: TRBJ2-7; d_call: NA; v_call: TRBV6-5; clone_size: NA; cdr3_nt: TGTGCCAGCACGTGGGCAGACAGTTACGAGCAGTACTTC; cdr3_aa: CASTWADSYEQYF
j_call: TRBJ2-2; d_call: NA; v_call: TRBV3-1/TRBV3-2; clone_size: NA; cdr3_nt: TGTGCCAGCAGCAACAGGGTAGCCGGGGAGCTGTTTTTT; cdr3_aa: CASSNRVAGELFF
j_call: TRBJ2-7; d_call: TRBD1; v_call: TRBV25-1; clone_size: NA; cdr3_nt: TGTGCCAGCAGTCCCCACAGGGGGCCCGAGCAGTACTTC; cdr3_aa: CASSPHRGPEQYF
j_call: TRBJ1-1; d_call: NA; v_call: TRBV20-1; clone_size: NA; cdr3_nt: TGCAGTGCTAGTCCCCCGGGGAGGGGTGGCACTGAAGCTTTCTTT; cdr3_aa: CSASPPGRGGTEAFF
j_call: TRBJ1-1; d_call: NA; v_call: TRBV30; clone_size: NA; cdr3_nt: TGTGCCTGGAGTAAAAGGGGTGGATCTGAAGCTTTCTTT; cdr3_aa: CAWSKRGGSEAFF
j_call: TRBJ2-3; d_call: TRBD2; v_call: TRBV27; clone_size: NA; cdr3_nt: TGTGCCAGCAGTTTAGACGTTAGCGGGACCACAGATACGCAGTATTTT; cdr3_aa: CASSLDVSGTTDTQYF
j_call: TRBJ2-6; d_call: TRBD1; v_call: TRBV3-1/TRBV3-2; clone_size: NA; cdr3_nt: TGTGCCAGCAGCCAAGGACAGGGATCTGGGGCCAACGTCCTGACTTTC; cdr3_aa: CASSQGQGSGANVLTF
j_call: TRBJ1-6; d_call: NA; v_call: TRBV2; clone_size: NA; cdr3_nt: TGTGCCAGCAGTGAAAGGACCGGGTATAATTCACCCCTCCACTTT; cdr3_aa: CASSERTGYNSPLHF
j_call: TRBJ1-1; d_call: TRBD1; v_call: TRBV5-4; clone_size: NA; cdr3_nt: TGTGCCAGCAGCTCGGGGACAGGGCCCACTGAAGCTTTCTTT; cdr3_aa: CASSSGTGPTEAFF
j_call: TRBJ2-1; d_call: NA; v_call: TRBV4-1; clone_size: NA; cdr3_nt: TGCGCCAGCAGCCAACCCACAGAGAGCTCCTACAATGAGCAGTTCTTC; cdr3_aa: CASSQPTESSYNEQFF
j_call: TRBJ2-1; d_call: TRBD2; v_call: TRBV10-3; clone_size: NA; cdr3_nt: TGTGCCATCAGTGAGTCGATTGCGGGGGGCCGGGGTGAGCAGTTCTTC; cdr3_aa: CAISESIAGGRGEQFF
j_call: TRBJ1-5; d_call: TRBD1; v_call: TRBV6-5; clone_size: NA; cdr3_nt: TGTGCCAGCACCTGGACAGGAAACTATCAGCCCCAGCATTTT; cdr3_aa: CASTWTGNYQPQHF
j_call: TRBJ2-1; d_call: TRBD1; v_call: TRBV10-2; clone_size: NA; cdr3_nt: TGCGCCAGCACCCCAGGGGGCGGGCTGGGAGGTGAGCAGTTCTTC; cdr3_aa: CASTPGGGLGGEQFF
j_call: TRBJ1-5; d_call: NA; v_call: TRBV19; clone_size: NA; cdr3_nt: TGTGCCAGTAGTGCTTGGGACGCCGAGGGCCAGCCCCAGCATTTT; cdr3_aa: CASSAWDAEGQPQHF
j_call: TRBJ2-1; d_call: TRBD1; v_call: TRBV5-8; clone_size: NA; cdr3_nt: TGTGCCAGCAGCCCGGGGACAGGGCCGGCCTCCTACAATGAGCAGTTCTTC; cdr3_aa: CASSPGTGPASYNEQFF
j_call: TRBJ2-1; d_call: TRBD1; v_call: TRBV2; clone_size: NA; cdr3_nt: TGTGCCAGAAGGACAGGGCAATACAATGAGCAGTTCTTC; cdr3_aa: CARRTGQYNEQFF